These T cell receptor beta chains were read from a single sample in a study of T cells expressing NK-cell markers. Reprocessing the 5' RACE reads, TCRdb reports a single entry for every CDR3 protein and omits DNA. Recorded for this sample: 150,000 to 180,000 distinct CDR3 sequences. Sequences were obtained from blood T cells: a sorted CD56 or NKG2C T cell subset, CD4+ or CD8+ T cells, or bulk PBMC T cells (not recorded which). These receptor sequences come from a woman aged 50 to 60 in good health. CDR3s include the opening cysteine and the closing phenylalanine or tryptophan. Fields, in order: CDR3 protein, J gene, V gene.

CDR3aa: CASPKEGGFGNEQFF
j_gene: TRBJ2-1
v_gene: TRBV7-9

CDR3aa: CASSLEGLALLTDTQYF
j_gene: TRBJ2-3
v_gene: TRBV27

CDR3aa: CASSLQGSSGELFF
j_gene: TRBJ2-2
v_gene: TRBV5-6

CDR3aa: CASSQEDRTYEQYF
j_gene: TRBJ2-7
v_gene: TRBV4-1

CDR3aa: CASSQDQGNYNEQFF
j_gene: TRBJ2-1
v_gene: TRBV4-1

CDR3aa: CASSTGLAGGLTGELFF
j_gene: TRBJ2-2
v_gene: TRBV27

CDR3aa: CASSQGTATGEQYF
j_gene: TRBJ2-7
v_gene: TRBV4-2

CDR3aa: CASRKLATSTDTQYF
j_gene: TRBJ2-3
v_gene: TRBV27

CDR3aa: CSAWARQGGNYEQYF
j_gene: TRBJ2-7
v_gene: TRBV20-1

CDR3aa: CSEFYGNEQFF
j_gene: TRBJ2-1
v_gene: TRBV29-1

CDR3aa: CACGVGRANQPQHF
j_gene: TRBJ1-5
v_gene: TRBV6-1

CDR3aa: CASSPRDNYGYTF
j_gene: TRBJ1-2
v_gene: TRBV9

CDR3aa: CASSGLAEIAYNEQFF
j_gene: TRBJ2-1
v_gene: TRBV6-2/TRBV6-3

CDR3aa: CASSLDRRGVNTEAFF
j_gene: TRBJ1-1
v_gene: TRBV7-8

CDR3aa: CASSIVRTGELFF
j_gene: TRBJ2-2
v_gene: TRBV3-1

CDR3aa: CASTPGLVADTQYF
j_gene: TRBJ2-3
v_gene: TRBV12-3/TRBV12-4

CDR3aa: CASSLGPGTNFYNEQFF
j_gene: TRBJ2-1
v_gene: TRBV11-3

CDR3aa: CASSLDFPGLANNEQFF
j_gene: TRBJ2-1
v_gene: TRBV5-6

CDR3aa: CASSPFEQGNTEAFF
j_gene: TRBJ1-1
v_gene: TRBV5-1

CDR3aa: CAISEPTSGRGRGAYEQYF
j_gene: TRBJ2-7
v_gene: TRBV10-3

CDR3aa: CASMRRPCMDTQYF
j_gene: TRBJ2-3
v_gene: TRBV21-1

CDR3aa: CASSEGLFQYF
j_gene: TRBJ2-4
v_gene: TRBV25-1

CDR3aa: CASRNQGNEQFF
j_gene: TRBJ2-1
v_gene: TRBV12-3/TRBV12-4

CDR3aa: CASSQVSSDEQFF
j_gene: TRBJ2-1
v_gene: TRBV3-1

CDR3aa: CATSDRDGGIYNEQFF
j_gene: TRBJ2-1
v_gene: TRBV24-1

CDR3aa: CAWRFVGLSYEQYF
j_gene: TRBJ2-7
v_gene: TRBV30

CDR3aa: CASSLPSSGANVLTF
j_gene: TRBJ2-6
v_gene: TRBV14

CDR3aa: CASSVGGVAGGAGNEQFF
j_gene: TRBJ2-1
v_gene: TRBV9

CDR3aa: CSARWDSASTDTQYF
j_gene: TRBJ2-3
v_gene: TRBV20-1

CDR3aa: CASSLDRTTLSYNEQFF
j_gene: TRBJ2-1
v_gene: TRBV12-3/TRBV12-4

CDR3aa: CASSLGKVNEQFF
j_gene: TRBJ2-1
v_gene: TRBV5-1

CDR3aa: CASSQVGNQPQHF
j_gene: TRBJ1-5
v_gene: TRBV4-2